The 21 T cell receptor beta chains below come from one sample, sequenced in a study of cytomegalovirus exposure and HLA in healthy donors. PCR amplification relied on 60 Vbeta primers (plus 13 Jbeta primers). Sequenced by immunoSEQ multiplex PCR; TCRdb stores in-frame clones only, minus some. The sample yields approximately 110,000 clones, less than 80% seen once. Sequencing was done on a sample of PBMCs. These TCRs come from a man between 25 and 39 years old in good health and CMV-seronegative.

The chain uses TRBV29-1 and TRBJ1-4; TRBD1 might be the D (6 bases). Germline V gene lookup returns CDR1 SQVTM and CDR2 ANQGSEA. V was shortened by 7 bases and J by 0 bases, with 9 bases between the two germline ends. This CDR3 comprises 13 residues. CDR3: CSGGTTTNEKLFF. Written as DNA, the CDR3 is TGCAGCGGTGGGACAACAACTAATGAAAAACTGTTTTTT.

The chain couples TRBV9 to TRBJ2-3, with D uncertain. Germline V lookup: CDR1 SGDLS, CDR2 YYNGEE. The length of the CDR3 is 15 residues. V gave up 0 bases and J gave up 0 bases, with 8 bases separating them. DNA of the CDR3: TGTGCCAGCAGCGTAGGGTCAGTTAGCACAGATACGCAGTATTTT. Amino acids: CASSVGSVSTDTQYF.

The chain employs TRBV7-8 and TRBJ2-5; D remains unclear. Germline lookup yields CDR1 SGHVS and CDR2 FQNEAQ. The CDR3 has 13 amino acids. V lost 2 bases and J lost 2, with 6 bases in between. The CDR3 here is CASSLSLQETQYF. Here the CDR3 DNA reads TGTGCCAGCAGCTTAAGCCTACAAGAGACCCAGTACTTC.

V usage is TRBV5-1 and J usage is TRBJ2-3; 8 nucleotides agree with TRBD2. The CDR3 has 15 residues. V gave up 0 bases and J gave up 0 bases; unmatched junction bases: 0. CDR1 is SGHRS, CDR2 YFSETQ, per germline. CDR3 sequence reads: CASSLASGSTDTQYF. CDR3 bases: TGCGCCAGCAGCTTGGCTAGCGGGAGCACAGATACGCAGTATTTT.

In DNA form, the CDR3 reads TGCGCCAGCAGCCAAGAACCAGGGGCGGGCCTCGGCACAGATACGCAGTATTTT. The encoded protein is CASSQEPGAGLGTDTQYF. This chain connects TRBV4-3 to TRBJ2-3; the D gene is possibly TRBD1 (6 bases). V lost 0 bases and J 1 base, leaving 17 bases between the germline ends. The CDR3 is 18 residues long. Germline CDR1 and CDR2: LGHNA and YSLEER.

This clone was seen a few times. The chain uses TRBV4-1 and TRBJ1-4, with D possibly being TRBD1 (5 bases). The V gene's germline CDR1 is MGHRA and CDR2 YSYEKL. The CDR3 spans 15 residues. V was pared by 6 bases and J by 14 bases, with 25 bases between. This chain's CDR3 is CASRQRPQDRDDLFF. The CDR3 bases are TGCGCCAGCAGGCAACGACCACAGGATCGAGATGATCTGTTTTTT.

The chain's CDR3 is CASSVGTVTGGDEQYF. In DNA, the CDR3 is TGTGCCAGCAGCGTAGGGACCGTGACAGGGGGCGACGAGCAGTACTTC. V and J are TRBV9 and TRBJ2-7, with 10 positions matching TRBD1. Per the germline V gene, CDR1 is SGDLS and CDR2 is YYNGEE. The CDR3 sequence is 16 residues long. The V and J ends lost 0 bases and 5 bases, in that order; junction bases with no gene match: 8. Based on the CDR3 plus reference TRBV9 and TRBJ2-7, the full variable domain is DSGVTQTPKHLITATGQRVTLRCSPRSGDLSVYWYQQSLDQGLQFLIQYYNGEERAKGNILERFSAQQFPDLHSELNLSSLELGDSALYFCASSVGTVTGGDEQYFGPGTRLTVT.

In its sample, this clone was seen a few times. The gene calls are TRBV7-2 and TRBJ2-5, with 7 positions matching TRBD1. CDR3 length: 12 amino acids. Germline V gene sequence: CDR1 SGHTA, CDR2 FQGNSA. Losses at the gene ends were 6 bases for V and 5 bases for J; bases not matched to a gene: 3. The CDR3 DNA reads TGTGCCAGCAGACAGGGGTTGGAGACCCAGTACTTC. Its protein product is CASRQGLETQYF.

This clone was recorded only once. The chain employs TRBV11-3 and TRBJ2-7; D remains unclear. The CDR3 consists of 13 residues. Trimming cost V 1 base and J 4 bases, with 8 bases left between them. Germline CDR1 reads SGHNT; CDR2 reads YENEEA. Here the CDR3 reads CASSLVPGYEQYF. The CDR3 DNA reads TGTGCCAGCAGCTTAGTTCCGGGTTACGAGCAGTACTTC.

V gene TRBV5-6 combines with J gene TRBJ2-1; 11 nucleotides agree with TRBD2. There are 15 residues in the CDR3. Losses at the gene ends were 2 bases for V and 4 bases for J; bases not matched to a gene: 2. Germline CDR1 SGHDT, CDR2 YYEEEE. CDR3: CASSFGTSGYNEQFF. The CDR3 region has the DNA TGTGCCAGCAGCTTTGGGACTAGCGGTTACAATGAGCAGTTCTTC. Variable domain in full (rest from reference TRBV5-6 and TRBJ2-1): DAGVTQSPTHLIKTRGQQVTLRCSPKSGHDTVSWYQQALGQGPQFIFQYYEEEERQRGNFPDRFSGHQFPNYSSELNVNALLLGDSALYLCASSFGTSGYNEQFFGPGTRLTVL.

This chain links TRBV5-6 with TRBJ1-1, with unresolved D. This CDR3 spans 13 amino acids. V was shortened by 4 bases and J by 3 bases, with 10 bases between the two germline ends. Germline CDR1 SGHDT, CDR2 YYEEEE. The CDR3 sequence: CASSPDGDTEAFF. CDR3 in DNA: TGTGCCAGCAGCCCGGACGGGGACACTGAAGCTTTCTTT.

The rearrangement joins TRBV18 to TRBJ2-7, with 11 bases aligning to TRBD2. From germline, CDR1 is KGHSH and CDR2 LQKENI. The CDR3 covers 18 residues. The ends lost 4 bases at V and 0 bases at J; junction bases unmatched: 11. DNA of the CDR3: TGTGCCAGCTCACAAACCGGGACTAGCGGAGGGAGCTCCTACGAGCAGTACTTC. Amino acid sequence: CASSQTGTSGGSSYEQYF.

This rearrangement joins TRBV6-1 to TRBJ2-7, with TRBD1 matching over 7 bases. V was clipped by 0 bases and J by 6 bases; unmatched bases: 8. The CDR3 contains 15 residues. CDR1 and CDR2 from the germline V gene are MNHNS and SASEGT. The CDR3 reads CASSEAGQQPREQYF. In DNA form, the CDR3 reads TGTGCCAGCAGTGAAGCGGGACAGCAGCCCCGCGAGCAGTACTTC.

The chain recombines TRBV5-1 with TRBJ2-6; no clear D. Germline values: CDR1 SGHRS, CDR2 YFSETQ. The length of the CDR3 is 15 residues. Trimming removed 0 bases at V and 1 base at J, with 5 bases between. CDR3 sequence (DNA): TGCGCCAGCAGCTTGGCCTCGTCTGGGGCCAACGTCCTGACTTTC. Residues: CASSLASSGANVLTF.

The count of this clone is one. This sequence joins TRBV12-1 and TRBJ1-6. TRBV12-1 is given as a pseudogene. The CDR3 extends over 13 amino acids. CDR3 nucleotides: TGTGCCAGCAGCTTTTCCGGGAATTCACCCCTCCACTTT. As protein: CASSFSGNSPLHF.

This chain connects TRBV29-1 to TRBJ1-2; no reliable D call. Germline lookup yields CDR1 SQVTM and CDR2 ANQGSEA. The CDR3 spans 12 residues. V gave up 4 bases and J gave up 6 bases, with 12 bases separating them. The CDR3 coding sequence is TGCAGCGTTGTAGACCAAGCAAATGGCTACACCTTC. Translated: CSVVDQANGYTF.

The chain combines TRBV15 with TRBJ2-1; the match to TRBD2 covers 11 bases. CDR3 length equals 16 residues. V was clipped by 4 bases and J by 3 bases; unmatched bases: 5. CDR1 is LNHNV, CDR2 YYDKDF, per germline (reference sequence). CDR3 residues: CATSTGLADFYNEQFF. CDR3 bases: TGTGCCACCAGCACGGGACTAGCGGACTTCTACAATGAGCAGTTCTTC.

The rearrangement uses TRBV29-1 and TRBJ2-7; unclear D gene. V was shortened by 6 bases and J by 2 bases, with 14 bases between the two germline ends. The CDR3 consists of 13 residues. Germline CDR1 SQVTM, CDR2 ANQGSEA. The DNA of the CDR3 is TGCAGCGTAGAGGTCCCTCCCACCTACGAGCAGTACTTC. Amino acid sequence: CSVEVPPTYEQYF.

This chain uses TRBV30 with TRBJ1-2; D is possibly TRBD1 (5 bases). The CDR3 has 13 amino acids. Germline CDR1 reads GTSNPN; CDR2 reads SVGIG (reference sequence). V lost 1 base to trimming and J lost 5 bases, with 11 bases between them. The DNA of the CDR3 is TGTGCCTGGAGTGGGGGCGGGGGATATGGCTACACCTTC. Translated, it gives CAWSGGGGYGYTF. The variable domain in full, completed from reference TRBV30 and TRBJ1-2, reads SQTIHQWPATLVQPVGSPLSLECTVEGTSNPNLYWYRQAAGRGLQLLFYSVGIGQISSEVPQNLSASRPQDRQFILSSKKLLLSDSGFYLCAWSGGGGYGYTFGSGTRLTVV.

The chain joins TRBV6-1 to TRBJ2-1, with 9 nucleotides matching TRBD2. Germline V CDR1 and CDR2: MNHNS, SASEGT. There are 15 residues in the CDR3. Trimming at V came to 6 bases and at J to 4 bases, leaving 7 bases not matched to a gene. Here the CDR3 reads CASRVAGEGYNEQFF. Here the CDR3 DNA reads TGTGCCAGCAGGGTAGCGGGAGAGGGGTACAATGAGCAGTTCTTC.

The chain carries TRBV5-4 and TRBJ2-1, with D possibly being TRBD1 (5 bases). The CDR3 runs to 16 residues. The V end was cut by 4 bases, the J end by 3 bases, with 17 bases between. Germline V lookup: CDR1 SGHNT, CDR2 YYREEE (reference sequence). CDR3 in DNA: TGTGCCAGCAGCCCTGTAAGCACAGGCTTCTACAATGAGCAGTTCTTC. Encoded protein: CASSPVSTGFYNEQFF.